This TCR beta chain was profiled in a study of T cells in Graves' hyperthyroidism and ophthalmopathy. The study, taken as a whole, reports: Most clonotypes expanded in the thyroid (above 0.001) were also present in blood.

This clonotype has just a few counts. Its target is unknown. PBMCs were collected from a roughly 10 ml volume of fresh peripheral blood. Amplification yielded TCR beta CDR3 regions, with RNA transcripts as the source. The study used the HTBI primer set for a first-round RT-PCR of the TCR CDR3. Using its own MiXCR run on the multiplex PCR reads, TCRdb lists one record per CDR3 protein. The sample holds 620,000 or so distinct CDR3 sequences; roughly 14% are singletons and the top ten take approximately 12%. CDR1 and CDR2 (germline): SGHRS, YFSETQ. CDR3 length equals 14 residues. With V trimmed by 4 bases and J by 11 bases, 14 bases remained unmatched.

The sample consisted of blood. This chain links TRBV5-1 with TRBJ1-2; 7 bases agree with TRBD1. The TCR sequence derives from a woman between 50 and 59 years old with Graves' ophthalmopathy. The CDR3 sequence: CASSVQPSGTDYTF. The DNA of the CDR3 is TGCGCCAGCAGCGTACAACCATCCGGGACAGATTACACCTTC.